Below are 10 T cell receptor beta chains sequenced from a single sample in a study of OX40 agonist ivuxolimab in advanced cancers. TCRdb's copy holds only in-frame clones and misses some; the assay was immunoSEQ multiplex PCR. The table has 40,000 to 50,000 clones, under 90% seen once. This sample comprised CD4+ or CD8+ T cells sorted from blood, obtained in a trial of the OX40 agonist ivuxolimab. The receptor set was obtained from an adult with an advanced solid tumor such as melanoma, head and neck, liver or kidney cancer.

The chain has TRBV4-1 and TRBJ2-4; maybe TRBD2 (5 bases). The CDR3 runs 14 residues. The V gene lost 4 bases and the J gene lost 2 bases, with 9 bases spanning the gap. CDR1 is MGHRA, CDR2 YSYEKL, per germline. The CDR3 coding sequence is TGCGCCAGCAGCCCTAGCCCCACCAAAAACATTCAGTACTTC. Protein: CASSPSPTKNIQYF.

The CDR3 reads CASSLVPPSGGVTDTQYF. CDR3 sequence (DNA): TGTGCCAGCAGCTTAGTCCCTCCTAGCGGGGGGGTCACAGATACGCAGTATTTT. The chain is built from TRBV7-6 and TRBJ2-3; 12 nucleotides match TRBD2. Per the germline V gene, CDR1 is SGHVS and CDR2 is FNYEAQ. Germline trimming cut 1 base from V and 2 bases from J; bases unmatched to any gene: 7. This CDR3 has 18 residues.

The chain recombines TRBV7-2 with TRBJ2-7; D is uncertain. Trimming removed 4 bases at V and 3 bases at J, with 13 bases between. Germline V lookup: CDR1 SGHTA, CDR2 FQGNSA. The CDR3 sequence is 14 residues long. In DNA form, the CDR3 reads TGTGCCAGCAGCTATCCGGGCGGAAACTACGAGCAGTACTTC. Residues: CASSYPGGNYEQYF. The whole variable domain, filled in from reference TRBV7-2 and TRBJ2-7, reads GAGVSQSPSNKVTEKGKDVELRCDPISGHTALYWYRQSLGQGLEFLIYFQGNSAPDKSGLPSDRFSAERTGGSVSTLTIQRTQQEDSAVYLCASSYPGGNYEQYFGPGTRLTVT.

This clone was detected only once. The V and J genes are TRBV6-5 and TRBJ2-7, with D perhaps TRBD1 (6 bases). Trimming removed 2 bases at V and 6 bases at J, with 11 bases between. Germline values: CDR1 MNHEY, CDR2 SVGAGI. CDR3 length: 13 residues. The CDR3 region has the DNA TGTGCCAGCAGTTACAGCCAGGGGCTCGAGCAGTACTTC. Translation gives CASSYSQGLEQYF.

The gene calls are TRBV6-1 and TRBJ1-1; D not resolved. The CDR3 consists of 13 residues. The germline V gene encodes CDR1 MNHNS and CDR2 SASEGT. V was pared by 2 bases and J by 8 bases, with 12 bases between. This CDR3 is CASSENGKFEAFF. The CDR3 bases are TGTGCCAGCAGTGAAAATGGGAAGTTCGAAGCTTTCTTT.

The chain joins TRBV9 to TRBJ2-3; 7 positions match TRBD2. The length of the CDR3 is 17 residues. CDR1 and CDR2 from the germline V gene are SGDLS and YYNGEE. V lost 3 bases to trimming and J lost 4 bases; unmatched junction nucleotides: 14. The CDR3 loop is CASSAILLASKSDTQYF. The CDR3 nucleotides read TGTGCCAGCAGCGCTATTTTACTAGCGTCTAAGTCAGATACGCAGTATTTT.

The chain carries TRBV27 and TRBJ1-4; 10 nucleotides align to TRBD1. CDR1 is MNHEY and CDR2 is SMNVEV in the germline V gene (reference sequence). J gave up 3 bases and V 3 bases, and 13 bases lay outside the gene matches. The CDR3 extends over 19 amino acids. The CDR3 is CASSLKPGQGWGANEKLFF. Here the CDR3 DNA reads TGTGCCAGCAGTTTGAAGCCGGGACAGGGGTGGGGGGCTAATGAAAAACTGTTTTTT.

The chain links TRBV4-1 to TRBJ1-2; D is unclear. Trimming cost V 0 bases and J 2 bases, with 22 bases left between them. This CDR3 is built from 19 residues. CDR1 is MGHRA and CDR2 is YSYEKL in the germline V gene. In DNA form, the CDR3 reads TGCGCCAGCAGCCAAGATTCCCTCAAGACTAGGCGGCGGAACTATGGCTACACCTTC. Amino acids: CASSQDSLKTRRRNYGYTF.

The CDR3 DNA follows: TGTGCCAGCAGTGAAAACAGGCAGGGCACCGGGGAGCTGTTTTTT. Residues: CASSENRQGTGELFF. This sequence joins TRBV2 and TRBJ2-2; weak D call: TRBD1 (5 bases). V lost 2 bases and J lost 4, with 11 bases in between. The CDR3 contains 15 residues. Per the germline V gene, CDR1 is SNHLY and CDR2 is FYNNEI.

This clone was counted once. This chain joins TRBV6-4 and TRBJ2-1, with a possible D match to TRBD1 (5 bases). V was pared by 0 bases and J by 11 bases, with 14 bases between. The V gene's germline CDR1 is MRHNA and CDR2 SNTAGT. The CDR3 is 14 amino acids. The CDR3, as DNA: TGTGCCAGCAGTGACTCGGGGAAGGGGCGACAGCAGTTCTTC. This translates into CASSDSGKGRQQFF.